Presented here are 26 T cell receptor beta chains from one specimen sequenced in a study of shared clonotypes between healthy human individuals. The protocol was immunoSEQ multiplex PCR, while the TCRdb copy is restricted to in-frame clones and leaves out a portion. The data show about 2.5 million clones, 92% seen once. Sequencing was performed on naive CD4+ T cells from PBMCs. Subset in this sample: CD45RA+ positively selected. The receptors here all came from a man aged 18 to 29 in good health. Some clones in this sample may be carry-over from other donors' samples.

The chain is built from TRBV7-9 and TRBJ2-1, with D perhaps TRBD2 (5 bases). Germline CDR1 reads SEHNR; CDR2 reads FQNEAQ (reference sequence). Trimming removed 5 bases from V and 9 bases from J, with 8 bases in between. CDR3 length equals 11 residues. The CDR3 loop is CASSGRGEQFF. The CDR3 DNA is TGTGCCAGCAGCGGACGGGGTGAGCAGTTCTTC. Supplemented by reference TRBV7-9 and TRBJ2-1, the full variable domain reads DTGVSQNPRHKITKRGQNVTFRCDPISEHNRLYWYRQTLGQGPEFLTYFQNEAQLEKSRLLSDRFSAERPKGSFSTLEIQRTEQGDSAMYLCASSGRGEQFFGPGTRLTVL.

The V and J genes are TRBV5-1 and TRBJ2-3; 7 nucleotides agree with TRBD2. V lost 3 bases, J lost 6 bases, and 13 bases stayed unmatched. Germline loops: CDR1 SGHRS, CDR2 YFSETQ. The CDR3 has 16 amino acids. The CDR3 loop reads CASSSAGRGVFDTQYF. The CDR3 bases are TGCGCCAGCAGCTCAGCGGGACGGGGGGTTTTCGATACGCAGTATTTT. Complete variable domain (other parts from reference TRBV5-1 and TRBJ2-3): KAGVTQTPRYLIKTRGQQVTLSCSPISGHRSVSWYQQTPGQGLQFLFEYFSETQRNKGNFPGRFSGRQFSNSRSEMNVSTLELGDSALYLCASSSAGRGVFDTQYFGPGTRLTVL.

This clone turned up a few times. This sample includes further DNA sequences coding for the same CDR3. This chain connects TRBV18 to TRBJ1-4; D is possibly TRBD1 (6 bases). V was shortened by 0 bases and J by 2 bases, with 7 bases between the two germline ends. CDR1 is KGHSH, CDR2 LQKENI, per germline. The CDR3 has 15 amino acids. CDR3 protein: CASSPPGGTNEKLFF. The CDR3 DNA reads as TGTGCCAGCTCACCACCAGGGGGGACTAATGAAAAACTGTTTTTT. Looking up the rest from reference TRBV18 and TRBJ1-4 gives the full variable domain: NAGVMQNPRHLVRRRGQEARLRCSPMKGHSHVYWYRQLPEEGLKFMVYLQKENIIDESGMPKERFSAEFPKEGPSILRIQQVVRGDSAAYFCASSPPGGTNEKLFFGSGTQLSVL.

A note on this clone: The identical CDR3 is also encoded by other nucleotide sequences in the sample. J is TRBJ2-1 and V is TRBV20-1; D remains ambiguous. CDR3 length: 11 amino acids. V was trimmed by 3 bases and J by 7 bases, leaving 7 bases between them. The germline V gene encodes CDR1 DFQATT and CDR2 SNEGSKA (reference sequence). The CDR3 region has the DNA TGCAGTGCTAGTCCCCTGAATGAGCAGTTCTTC. It translates to CSASPLNEQFF.

The J gene is TRBJ2-2, the V gene TRBV27, with 7 bases aligning to TRBD1. The CDR3 has 16 residues. With 4 bases clipped from V and 4 bases from J, the junction kept 9 bases outside the gene matches. CDR1 is MNHEY and CDR2 is SMNVEV in the germline V gene (reference sequence). The CDR3 sequence: CASSSPRAGGTGELFF. The CDR3 coding sequence is TGTGCCAGCAGTTCTCCCCGAGCAGGGGGCACCGGGGAGCTGTTTTTT.

J is TRBJ1-1 and V is TRBV18; D unresolved. V shed 7 bases and J shed 2 bases, with 17 bases lying between them. CDR1 is KGHSH, CDR2 LQKENI, per germline. The CDR3 loop spans 15 amino acids. As DNA, the CDR3 is TGTGCCAGCTTTGGATATTCGGGGAGCAACACTGAAGCTTTCTTT. Translating gives CASFGYSGSNTEAFF.

The chain couples TRBV5-1 to TRBJ2-6; no clear D gene. Germline loops: CDR1 SGHRS, CDR2 YFSETQ. The ends were cut back, 0 bases at V and 0 bases at J, with 10 bases in the middle. CDR3 length equals 17 residues. In DNA form, the CDR3 reads TGCGCCAGCAGCTTGGCGCCGGGCGGCTCTGGGGCCAACGTCCTGACTTTC. Protein: CASSLAPGGSGANVLTF. The whole variable domain, filled in from reference TRBV5-1 and TRBJ2-6, reads KAGVTQTPRYLIKTRGQQVTLSCSPISGHRSVSWYQQTPGQGLQFLFEYFSETQRNKGNFPGRFSGRQFSNSRSEMNVSTLELGDSALYLCASSLAPGGSGANVLTFGAGSRLTVL.

The chain recombines TRBV27 with TRBJ2-7; D ambiguous. The germline CDR1 and CDR2 sequences are MNHEY and SMNVEV (reference sequence). Trimming left V 2 bases short and J 5 bases short, with 13 bases between. The CDR3 runs to 14 residues. The CDR3 here is CASSLDTVRDEQYF. For the CDR3, the DNA is TGTGCCAGCAGTTTAGATACGGTTCGCGACGAGCAGTACTTC.

The chain couples TRBV9 to TRBJ1-4; possible D gene TRBD1, 5 bases. CDR1 SGDLS and CDR2 YYNGEE come from the germline V gene. The CDR3 loop spans 13 amino acids. With 4 bases removed from V and 7 bases from J, the gap between germline ends came to 11 bases. This CDR3 is CASSLGGSEKLFF. CDR3 nucleotides: TGTGCCAGCAGCCTGGGGGGGAGTGAAAAACTGTTTTTT.

The rearrangement joins TRBV5-1 to TRBJ2-7; perhaps TRBD2 as D (6 bases). Trimming took 0 bases from V and 4 from J, leaving 17 bases between them. The CDR3 is 16 amino acids. Germline values: CDR1 SGHRS, CDR2 YFSETQ. CDR3 sequence reads: CASSLGRVDRGYEQYF. CDR3 coding DNA: TGCGCCAGCAGCTTGGGGAGGGTGGATAGGGGTTACGAGCAGTACTTC.

The chain is built from TRBV7-3 and TRBJ2-1; TRBD2 agrees at 7 bases. The CDR3 is 14 amino acids. Germline assignment: CDR1 SGHTA and CDR2 FQGTGA. V shed 5 bases and J 6 bases; nucleotides not matched to a gene: 7. This CDR3 reads CASSLAGAFNEQFF. In DNA, the CDR3 is TGTGCCAGCAGCCTTGCGGGAGCTTTCAATGAGCAGTTCTTC.

J is TRBJ2-1 and V is TRBV9; D is unresolved. Trimming stripped 2 bases from V and 0 bases from J, with 9 bases between. CDR3 length: 15 residues. The germline V gene encodes CDR1 SGDLS and CDR2 YYNGEE. The CDR3 protein is CASSVNSGSYNEQFF. CDR3 nucleotides: TGTGCCAGCAGCGTCAACAGTGGCTCCTACAATGAGCAGTTCTTC.

In DNA form, the CDR3 reads TGCGCCAGCAGCCTTCGGGACAGGAACATGAACACTGAAGCTTTCTTT. Translated, it gives CASSLRDRNMNTEAFF. The V and J genes are TRBV5-1 and TRBJ1-1, with 8 bases fitting TRBD1. The CDR3 is 16 residues long. V shed 4 bases, J shed 0 bases, and the junction held 8 bases outside the gene matches. Germline values: CDR1 SGHRS, CDR2 YFSETQ.

The rearrangement joins TRBV5-4 to TRBJ2-1, with 7 positions matching TRBD2. The J segment lost 0 bases and the V segment lost 2 bases, leaving 5 bases of the junction unmatched. The V gene's germline CDR1 is SGHNT and CDR2 YYREEE (reference sequence). The CDR3 is 16 residues long. CDR3 protein: CASSFLSGGSYNEQFF. As DNA, the CDR3 is TGTGCCAGCAGCTTCCTTTCGGGGGGCTCCTACAATGAGCAGTTCTTC.

This rearrangement joins TRBV13 to TRBJ1-1; tentatively, D is TRBD1 (5 bases). The CDR3 length is 14 residues. Trimming left V 1 base short and J 3 bases short, with 9 bases between. Germline loops: CDR1 PRHDT, CDR2 FYEKMQ (reference sequence). The CDR3, as DNA: TGTGCCAGCAGCTTAGTCGGGGGGTACACTGAAGCTTTCTTT. This translates into CASSLVGGYTEAFF. Combining the CDR3 with reference TRBV13 and TRBJ1-1 gives the whole variable domain AAGVIQSPRHLIKEKRETATLKCYPIPRHDTVYWYQQGPGQDPQFLISFYEKMQSDKGSIPDRFSAQQFSDYHSELNMSSLELGDSALYFCASSLVGGYTEAFFGQGTRLTVV.

The chain combines TRBV6-5 with TRBJ2-7; 7 nucleotides line up with TRBD1. V lost 6 bases and J lost 2; bases outside the gene matches: 4. This CDR3 has 13 residues. Germline V gives CDR1 MNHEY, CDR2 SVGAGI. The CDR3 nucleotides are TGTGCCAGCAGGACTGGACAGGCCTACGAGCAGTACTTC. Translated: CASRTGQAYEQYF.

This chain connects TRBV7-2 to TRBJ1-2; D is possibly TRBD1 (5 bases). V gave up 4 bases and J gave up 6 bases, with 24 bases separating them. The V gene's germline CDR1 is SGHTA and CDR2 FQGNSA. The CDR3 consists of 17 residues. The CDR3 region has the DNA TGTGCCAGCAGCTCAGCGTTGAGAGGGAACCGCAGGGATGGCTACACCTTC. Encoded protein: CASSSALRGNRRDGYTF.

The rearrangement joins TRBV18 to TRBJ1-1; 7 bases align to TRBD1. This CDR3 contains 16 residues. CDR1 KGHSH and CDR2 LQKENI come from the germline V gene. J was trimmed by 0 bases and V by 3 bases; bases with no gene match: 7. This chain's CDR3 is CASSPPGGGMNTEAFF. DNA of the CDR3: TGTGCCAGCTCACCGCCAGGGGGTGGGATGAACACTGAAGCTTTCTTT.

The chain joins TRBV28 to TRBJ2-7; 8 bases map to TRBD1. The junction had 7 bases not matched to a gene; V was cut back by 7 bases and J by 2 bases. Per germline, CDR1 MDHEN and CDR2 SYDVKM. This CDR3 has 14 residues. CDR3 amino acids: CASIGNRGTYEQYF. The CDR3 coding sequence is TGTGCCAGCATCGGCAACAGGGGGACCTACGAGCAGTACTTC.

CDR3: CASSPERGAANEKLFF. DNA for the CDR3: TGTGCCAGCTCCCCCGAGAGGGGCGCGGCTAATGAAAAACTGTTTTTT. The chain recombines TRBV18 with TRBJ1-4; D may be TRBD1 (5 bases). V lost 6 bases and J 3 bases, leaving 17 bases between the germline ends. Germline assignment: CDR1 KGHSH and CDR2 LQKENI. CDR3 length: 16 residues.

The chain joins TRBV11-3 to TRBJ2-7, with D possibly matching TRBD2 (6 bases). Germline CDR1 and CDR2: SGHNT and YENEEA. The V end was cut by 5 bases, the J end by 5 bases, with 16 bases between. This CDR3 comprises 14 residues. In DNA form, the CDR3 reads TGTGCCAGCAGCCAAGGATCGGGGGTGAACGAGCAGTACTTC. As protein: CASSQGSGVNEQYF.

The V call is TRBV5-1, the J call TRBJ2-7, with 7 bases aligning to TRBD1. The CDR3 has 14 amino acids. V dropped 0 bases and J dropped 5; count of bases not matched to a gene: 5. Germline V gene data show CDR1 as SGHRS and CDR2 as YFSETQ. The CDR3 protein is CASSLGGQPDEQYF. In nucleotides, the CDR3 is TGCGCCAGCAGCTTGGGGGGACAGCCAGACGAGCAGTACTTC.

The V gene is TRBV28, the J gene TRBJ2-2; 12 bases line up with TRBD1. The germline CDR1 and CDR2 sequences are MDHEN and SYDVKM. V gave up 9 bases and J gave up 6 bases; unmatched junction bases: 2. The CDR3 consists of 13 residues. The CDR3: CASGTGGSGELFF. The DNA for the CDR3 is TGTGCCAGTGGGACAGGGGGCTCCGGGGAGCTGTTTTTT.

The chain employs TRBV30 and TRBJ1-6; D perhaps matches TRBD1 (5 bases). V was shortened by 5 bases and J by 1 base, with 9 bases between the two germline ends. The germline V gene has CDR1 GTSNPN and CDR2 SVGIG (reference sequence). There are 14 residues in the CDR3. CDR3 loop: CAWSGMSYNSPLHF. The CDR3 DNA reads TGTGCCTGGTCAGGGATGTCCTATAATTCACCCCTCCACTTT.

The J gene is TRBJ2-7, the V gene TRBV18; D is undetermined. The CDR3 spans 13 residues. Germline-derived CDR1 and CDR2 are KGHSH and LQKENI. V was clipped by 0 bases and J by 2 bases, with 5 bases between them. The CDR3 nucleotides are TGTGCCAGCTCACCACCGTACACCTACGAGCAGTACTTC. The encoded protein is CASSPPYTYEQYF.

V is TRBV28 and J is TRBJ2-5; 9 bases match TRBD2. Germline CDR1 reads MDHEN; CDR2 reads SYDVKM. The CDR3 is 15 amino acids. Trimming at V came to 4 bases and at J to 4 bases, leaving 7 bases not matched to a gene. The CDR3 region is CASSSAGGGRETQYF. The CDR3 bases are TGTGCCAGCAGTTCAGCGGGAGGAGGTAGAGAGACCCAGTACTTC.